The 18 T cell receptor beta chains below come from one sample, sequenced in a study of T-cell reconstitution after alpha-beta-depleted transplantation in children. Unique molecular identifiers were built into the TCRbeta library. TCRdb recomputed calls from the PCR reads with MiXCR, one row per CDR3 protein. Of about 350,000 distinct CDR3 sequences in the sample, approximately 12% were seen once. Here the sequenced sample was PBMCs, taken from the stem cell graft. These receptor sequences come from a human donor who donated a stem cell graft to a child with Fanconi anemia.

This clonotype was counted a few times. The gene calls are TRBV27 and TRBJ1-4, with D maybe TRBD1 (6 bases). V was pared by 5 bases and J by 8 bases, with 27 bases between. Germline V CDR1 and CDR2: MNHEY, SMNVEV (reference sequence). The length of the CDR3 is 18 residues. CDR3 sequence: CASSPRDTTGGREEKLFF. The DNA for the CDR3 is TGTGCCAGCAGTCCCCGGGACACAACTGGAGGGAGAGAAGAAAAACTGTTTTTT.

The chain recombines TRBV27 with TRBJ1-1; 7 nucleotides align to TRBD1. Per the germline V gene, CDR1 is MNHEY and CDR2 is SMNVEV (reference sequence). The CDR3 extends over 14 amino acids. Germline trimming cut 1 base from V and 4 bases from J; bases unmatched to any gene: 3. CDR3: CASSLYSGGTEAFF. CDR3 coding DNA: TGTGCCAGCAGTTTATATTCAGGGGGCACTGAAGCTTTCTTT.

This clonotype was observed many times. The chain links TRBV7-6 to TRBJ1-1; D gene ambiguous. The CDR3 is made up of 14 amino acids. V was clipped by 5 bases and J by 0 bases, with 10 bases between them. Germline-derived CDR1 and CDR2 are SGHVS and FNYEAQ. CDR3 amino acids: CASSGSLMNTEAFF. The CDR3 region has the DNA TGTGCCAGCAGCGGGAGTTTGATGAACACTGAAGCTTTCTTT.

The rearrangement joins TRBV6-6 to TRBJ1-1, with D uncertain. V lost 7 bases and J lost 3, with 12 bases in between. Germline CDR1 and CDR2: MNHNY and SVGAGI (reference sequence). The CDR3 has 13 amino acids. CDR3 loop: CASTADQYTEAFF. CDR3 bases: TGTGCCAGCACCGCGGACCAATACACTGAAGCTTTCTTT.

The V and J genes are TRBV10-2 and TRBJ1-1; TRBD1 agrees at 7 bases. V shed 3 bases, J shed 11 bases, and the junction held 6 bases outside the gene matches. The CDR3 extends over 12 amino acids. The V gene's germline CDR1 is WSHSY and CDR2 SAAADI. This CDR3 reads CASSDDRVAAFF. The CDR3 coding sequence is TGCGCCAGCAGTGACGACAGGGTTGCGGCTTTCTTT.

This clonotype was observed a few times. This rearrangement joins TRBV18 to TRBJ1-1; D uncertain. This CDR3 is 15 amino acids long. CDR1 KGHSH and CDR2 LQKENI come from the germline V gene. Trimming left V 2 bases short and J 7 bases short, with 17 bases between. The CDR3 loop is CASSPLDAGRYEAFF. The CDR3 nucleotides read TGTGCCAGCTCACCATTAGACGCAGGCAGGTATGAAGCTTTCTTT.

The J gene is TRBJ2-1, the V gene TRBV7-9; the match to TRBD2 covers 10 bases. There are 16 residues in the CDR3. The V segment lost 2 bases and the J segment 9 bases; nucleotides outside the gene matches: 10. Germline values: CDR1 SEHNR, CDR2 FQNEAQ (reference sequence). CDR3 loop: CASSLKLAGKGGEQFF. In DNA, the CDR3 is TGTGCCAGCAGCTTAAAACTAGCGGGGAAAGGCGGTGAGCAGTTCTTC.

This chain connects TRBV12-5 to TRBJ1-1, with D perhaps TRBD1 (5 bases). V was cut by 5 bases and J by 2 bases, with 18 bases left in between. The CDR3 length is 16 residues. CDR1 LGHNT and CDR2 FRNRAP come from the germline V gene. Here the CDR3 reads CASGPPGPRSNTEAFF. CDR3 bases: TGTGCTAGTGGTCCTCCGGGACCCAGGAGTAACACTGAAGCTTTCTTT.

The chain links TRBV5-1 to TRBJ2-3; D gene uncertain. Germline loops: CDR1 SGHRS, CDR2 YFSETQ. The length of the CDR3 is 15 residues. V was clipped by 2 bases and J by 0 bases, with 10 bases between them. CDR3 protein: CASSFTDPSTDTQYF. The CDR3 DNA reads as TGCGCCAGCAGCTTTACAGACCCTAGCACAGATACGCAGTATTTT.

There are a few counts of this clonotype. The rearrangement joins TRBV28 to TRBJ1-2; no clear D gene. Germline loops: CDR1 MDHEN, CDR2 SYDVKM. The length of the CDR3 is 14 residues. The ends were cut back, 6 bases at V and 7 bases at J, with 18 bases in the middle. The CDR3 here is CASSSSYDEGGYTF. In DNA, the CDR3 is TGTGCCAGCAGCTCATCGTACGACGAGGGTGGCTACACCTTC.

This clonotype was detected ten times or more. This chain uses TRBV5-1 with TRBJ2-3; no definite D call. The CDR3 is 15 residues long. Germline-derived CDR1 and CDR2 are SGHRS and YFSETQ. Trimming shortened V by 4 bases and J by 6 bases, and 18 bases separated the two germline ends. DNA of the CDR3: TGCGCCAGCAGCGCGGACCGTTCAAGTATGGATACGCAGTATTTT. Amino acids: CASSADRSSMDTQYF.

This clonotype was seen more than once but under ten times. V is TRBV19 and J is TRBJ2-3; possible D gene TRBD1, 5 bases. Germline CDR1 reads LNHDA; CDR2 reads SQIVND (reference sequence). The germline V and J ends were trimmed by 6 bases and 0 bases, with 10 bases remaining between them. The CDR3 runs to 14 residues. This CDR3 is CASRTRQSTDTQYF. The CDR3, as DNA: TGTGCCAGTAGGACCCGACAGAGCACAGATACGCAGTATTTT. The whole variable domain, remainder taken from reference TRBV19 and TRBJ2-3, is DGGITQSPKYLFRKEGQNVTLSCEQNLNHDAMYWYRQDPGQGLRLIYYSQIVNDFQKGDIAEGYSVSREKKESFPLTVTSAQKNPTAFYLCASRTRQSTDTQYFGPGTRLTVL.

The chain recombines TRBV18 with TRBJ2-3, with 11 bases aligning to TRBD2. CDR1 and CDR2 (germline): KGHSH, LQKENI. The V segment lost 2 bases and the J segment 6 bases; nucleotides outside the gene matches: 13. The CDR3 contains 18 residues. Here the CDR3 reads CASSPTPTSGATGDTQYF. The CDR3 DNA follows: TGTGCCAGCTCACCAACTCCGACTAGCGGGGCGACTGGGGATACGCAGTATTTT.

As for this clonotype: This is likely a read error, given that the CDR3 carries no conserved phenylalanine or tryptophan at its end. The chain employs TRBV6-1 and TRBJ2-7, with D perhaps matching TRBD1 or TRBD2 (5 bases each). The CDR3 consists of 13 residues. Germline CDR1 and CDR2: MNHNS and SASEGT. V dropped 6 bases and J dropped 3 bases, with 12 bases sitting between them. In DNA, the CDR3 is TGTGCCAGCAGAGAGGGGACCAACTACGAGCAGTACTGC. Residues: CASREGTNYEQYC.

This clonotype was counted many times. One end of the junction is discordant with germline, which a read error may explain. The CDR3 spells CASSLTGLNTEAFF. The CDR3 nucleotides are TGTGCCAGCAGCCTGACGGGACTGAACACTGAAGCTTTCTTT. The V and J genes are TRBV5-1 and TRBJ1-1; weak D call: TRBD1 (5 bases). Per the germline V gene, CDR1 is SGHRS and CDR2 is YFSETQ. The CDR3 loop spans 14 amino acids.

This clonotype was counted between two and nine times. The rearrangement joins TRBV5-1 to TRBJ2-7, with D possibly called TRBD1 or TRBD2 (5 bases each). V lost 0 bases to trimming and J lost 4 bases, with 11 bases between them. This CDR3 has 14 residues. Germline V gene sequence: CDR1 SGHRS, CDR2 YFSETQ. As DNA, the CDR3 is TGCGCCAGCAGCTTGGCCGGGACGCATTACGAGCAGTACTTC. Translated: CASSLAGTHYEQYF.

In its sample, this clonotype was seen many times. This chain connects TRBV7-2 to TRBJ1-1; no definite D call. CDR1 SGHTA and CDR2 FQGNSA come from the germline V gene. Trimming took 3 bases from V and 4 from J, leaving 9 bases between them. There are 13 residues in the CDR3. CDR3 sequence: CASSFDIGTEAFF. CDR3 nucleotides: TGTGCCAGCAGCTTTGACATTGGCACTGAAGCTTTCTTT.

This clonotype was seen ten or more times. The junction shows a germline mismatch at one end, possibly a read error. The chain links TRBV7-7 to TRBJ2-5; no clear D gene. Per the germline V gene, CDR1 is SSHAT and CDR2 is FNYEAQ (reference sequence). The CDR3 totals 14 residues. Written as DNA, the CDR3 is TGTGCTAGCAGCTTGGGTAAACAAGGAGAGACCCAGTACTTC. Translated, it gives CASSLGKQGETQYF.